This T cell receptor (beta chain) was recorded in a study of blood T cells in healthy people across ages. V lost 8 bases and J lost 9; bases outside the gene matches: 6. Germline loops: CDR1 SGHAT, CDR2 FQNNGV. The CDR3 runs 13 residues. Primed by a sample-barcoded 5' primer and a J-beta primer mix, a second PCR proceeded for about 6 to 12 cycles. The authors tagged each cDNA molecule using a template-switch adaptor with 12 random nucleotides. TCRdb re-called the 5' RACE reads through MiXCR, storing one row per CDR3 protein. Here the sample spans fewer than 1,200,000 distinct CDR3 sequences, approximately 25% being singletons. Study-level points and caveats: Age advanced and TCR beta diversity per million T cells fell, roughly linearly.

This clonotype was recorded a few times. What it recognizes is unknown. This same sample was also taken into another study, of T cells of mothers and their children.

The TCR sequence derives from a girl under 10 years old in good health. The sample was blood. The chain links TRBV11-2 to TRBJ2-3; 12 nucleotides align to TRBD2. The CDR3 is CASALAGGQTQYF. The DNA for the CDR3 is TGTGCCAGCGCCCTAGCGGGGGGGCAGACGCAGTATTTT.